These 17 T cell receptor beta chains share one sample of origin, sequenced in a study of blood T cell repertoires in COVID-19 (dated by TCRdb to 2019 to 2021). The library was produced with the immunoSEQ multiplex PCR assay. TCRdb's version of the immuneACCESS table is confined to in-frame rearrangements and falls short of the full clone set. An unresolved V gene accounts for under half of the shortfall where checked; the remainder is of unknown origin. Across this sample there are over 120,000 clones, with 70% to 85% seen only once. About a tenth of the sample rests with the top ten. Sequencing was done on a sample of peripheral blood. These receptor sequences come from a man in his fifties or sixties with active or convalescent COVID-19.

J is TRBJ1-6 and V is TRBV30, with D possibly matching TRBD1 (6 bases). The CDR3 runs 13 residues. In germline, CDR1 is GTSNPN, CDR2 SVGIG (reference sequence). Trimming removed 4 bases from V and 9 bases from J, with 13 bases in between. The CDR3 nucleotides are TGTGCCTGGACAGGGGAGATTTCTTCACCCCTCCACTTT. It specifies CAWTGEISSPLHF. The entire variable domain, with the rest obtained from reference TRBV30 and TRBJ1-6, is as follows: SQTIHQWPATLVQPVGSPLSLECTVEGTSNPNLYWYRQAAGRGLQLLFYSVGIGQISSEVPQNLSASRPQDRQFILSSKKLLLSDSGFYLCAWTGEISSPLHFGNGTRLTVT.

This chain connects TRBV10-3 to TRBJ1-6; 8 bases agree with TRBD1. This CDR3 region has 17 residues. Trimming took 0 bases from V and 8 from J; bases not matched to a gene: 9. Germline values: CDR1 ENHRY, CDR2 SYGVKD. Written as DNA, the CDR3 is TGTGCCATCAGTGAGTCCCGGACAGGGAAAAAGGATTCACCCCTCCACTTT. This translates into CAISESRTGKKDSPLHF.

This sequence joins TRBV19 and TRBJ1-5; 8 bases agree with TRBD1. Germline V lookup: CDR1 LNHDA, CDR2 SQIVND (reference sequence). Trimming took 6 bases from V and 4 from J; bases not matched to a gene: 5. The CDR3 sequence is 14 residues long. The CDR3 region is CASSRTGSNQPQHF. CDR3 nucleotide sequence: TGTGCCAGTAGCCGGACAGGGTCTAATCAGCCCCAGCATTTT.

The chain couples TRBV4-3 to TRBJ1-1; 8 positions match TRBD1. Germline values: CDR1 LGHNA, CDR2 YSLEER. The CDR3 spans 19 residues. J was trimmed by 3 bases and V by 5 bases; bases with no gene match: 20. The chain's CDR3 is CASSYHRDRPGSKYTEAFF. Here the CDR3 DNA reads TGCGCCAGCAGCTACCACCGGGACAGGCCTGGGAGTAAGTACACTGAAGCTTTCTTT.

CDR3 nucleotides: TGTGCCAGCAGCTTAAAGTTAGCGGGGGGGCCCAACAATGAGCAGTTCTTC. As protein: CASSLKLAGGPNNEQFF. This sequence joins TRBV11-2 and TRBJ2-1, with TRBD2 identical over 11 bases. The CDR3 covers 17 residues. CDR1 SGHAT and CDR2 FQNNGV come from the germline V gene. V was pared by 2 bases and J by 5 bases, with 8 bases of the junction left unmatched.

The chain carries TRBV5-1 and TRBJ1-5; maybe TRBD1 (6 bases). Deletions cut 0 bases from V and 7 bases from J, with 14 bases between. CDR3 length equals 15 residues. Germline CDR1 and CDR2: SGHRS and YFSETQ. For the CDR3, the DNA is TGCGCCAGCAGCTTGGGAGCGGGGGCTGCGCAGCCCCAGCATTTT. Translated, it gives CASSLGAGAAQPQHF.

This chain connects TRBV9 to TRBJ2-2; 8 bases fit TRBD2. The CDR3 totals 16 residues. J was trimmed by 5 bases and V by 3 bases; bases with no gene match: 9. Germline CDR1 SGDLS, CDR2 YYNGEE. The CDR3 DNA is TGTGCCAGCAGCGCGGGGGGGCCAGGTCTTACCGGGGAGCTGTTTTTT. Amino acid sequence: CASSAGGPGLTGELFF.

The chain combines TRBV13 with TRBJ1-4; 7 bases agree with TRBD1. V was pared by 5 bases and J by 5 bases, with 14 bases of the junction left unmatched. Germline assignment: CDR1 PRHDT and CDR2 FYEKMQ (reference sequence). The CDR3 runs to 17 residues. The DNA for the CDR3 is TGTGCCAGCAGCGCACAGGGGTTGGTAAGGAAGAATGAAAAACTGTTTTTT. Encoded protein: CASSAQGLVRKNEKLFF.

CDR3 coding DNA: TGTGCCAGCAGCTTAGTTGCAGGGGACCACTCCTACGAGCAGTACTTC. Its protein product is CASSLVAGDHSYEQYF. The genes are TRBV7-9 and TRBJ2-7; D is possibly TRBD1 (6 bases). Germline-derived CDR1 and CDR2 are SEHNR and FQNEAQ (reference sequence). This CDR3 spans 16 amino acids. V was shortened by 1 base and J by 0 bases, with 13 bases between the two germline ends.

The chain employs TRBV27 and TRBJ1-4; D is perhaps TRBD1 (5 bases). Trimming left V 6 bases short and J 3 bases short, with 14 bases between. Germline V gene data show CDR1 as MNHEY and CDR2 as SMNVEV (reference sequence). This CDR3 region has 15 residues. The CDR3 DNA is TGTGCCAGCAGGGGGCTGGGAGGGGCTAATGAAAAACTGTTTTTT. It yields the protein CASRGLGGANEKLFF. The full variable domain, rest sourced from reference TRBV27 and TRBJ1-4, is EAQVTQNPRYLITVTGKKLTVTCSQNMNHEYMSWYRQDPGLGLRQIYYSMNVEVTDKGDVPEGYKVSRKEKRNFPLILESPSPNQTSLYFCASRGLGGANEKLFFGSGTQLSVL.

CDR3 bases: TGTGCCATCAGTGTAGGCGGGGGGATATATCCCTACAATGAGCAGTTCTTC. This translates into CAISVGGGIYPYNEQFF. This chain links TRBV10-3 with TRBJ2-1, with 8 nucleotides matching TRBD2. Germline values: CDR1 ENHRY, CDR2 SYGVKD. Trimming cost V 4 bases and J 2 bases; bases outside gene matches: 10. CDR3 length: 17 residues.

The chain combines TRBV4-1 with TRBJ2-7; TRBD2 agrees at 7 bases. Per germline, CDR1 MGHRA and CDR2 YSYEKL. Trimming cost V 1 base and J 1 base; bases outside gene matches: 1. The CDR3 length is 14 residues. CDR3 sequence reads: CASSQAGGSYEQYF. The CDR3 DNA reads as TGCGCCAGCAGCCAAGCGGGGGGATCCTACGAGCAGTACTTC.

This chain joins TRBV14 and TRBJ2-2; 7 bases are shared with TRBD1. Germline V gene sequence: CDR1 SGHDN, CDR2 FVKESK. Trimming cost V 7 bases and J 5 bases; bases outside gene matches: 7. CDR3 length equals 14 residues. The CDR3 nucleotides read TGTGCCAGCAAAGAAGGGGGCTGGACCGGGGAGCTGTTTTTT. Translated, it gives CASKEGGWTGELFF.

The chain couples TRBV6-5 to TRBJ2-2; TRBD1 is a possible D gene (5 bases). This CDR3 is 11 amino acids long. CDR1 and CDR2 from the germline V gene are MNHEY and SVGAGI. Trimming removed 6 bases at V and 13 bases at J, with 12 bases between. CDR3 DNA sequence: TGTGCCAGCAGGACGATAAGGGGGCTGTTTTTT. It specifies CASRTIRGLFF.

This clone was found a few times. This chain links TRBV6-4 with TRBJ1-5, with 7 bases lining up with TRBD1. This CDR3 contains 13 residues. J was trimmed by 7 bases and V by 8 bases; bases with no gene match: 8. The germline V gene encodes CDR1 MRHNA and CDR2 SNTAGT. The CDR3 reads CASVDRVEQPQHF. The CDR3 bases are TGTGCCAGCGTAGACAGGGTAGAGCAGCCCCAGCATTTT.

V usage is TRBV5-1 and J usage is TRBJ2-2; maybe TRBD1 (6 bases). V was clipped by 6 bases and J by 6 bases, with 12 bases between them. The V gene's germline CDR1 is SGHRS and CDR2 YFSETQ. The CDR3 runs 13 residues. The CDR3 nucleotides read TGCGCCAGCACCAGAACAGGGCCCGGGGAGCTGTTTTTT. Residues: CASTRTGPGELFF.

V usage is TRBV19 and J usage is TRBJ1-2; D is unresolved. The germline gives CDR1 LNHDA, CDR2 SQIVND (reference sequence). Trimming removed 10 bases from V and 2 bases from J, with 11 bases in between. This CDR3 has 12 amino acids. The DNA for the CDR3 is TGTGCCACCACTTCGTTCAACTATGGCTACACCTTC. Protein: CATTSFNYGYTF.